One sample yielded the 13 T cell receptor beta chains listed below, sequenced in a study of blood T cell repertoires in COVID-19. Profiled with immunoSEQ multiplex PCR; TCRdb holds only in-frame clones, not every one. Counted here are under 200,000 clones, approximately 82% occurring once; the ten biggest clones make up about 4.4%. The sample was PBMCs or T cells enriched from blood (not recorded which). The receptors derive from a woman aged 50 to 60 who had recovered from COVID-19.

The chain joins TRBV5-1 to TRBJ1-4; D is unresolved. The V and J ends lost 0 bases and 6 bases respectively, with 9 bases between them. The CDR3 loop spans 14 amino acids. CDR1 SGHRS and CDR2 YFSETQ come from the germline V gene. CDR3 loop: CASSLASTDEKLFF. CDR3 DNA: TGCGCCAGCAGCTTGGCCTCAACGGATGAAAAACTGTTTTTT. The full variable domain, with the rest looked up from reference TRBV5-1 and TRBJ1-4, is KAGVTQTPRYLIKTRGQQVTLSCSPISGHRSVSWYQQTPGQGLQFLFEYFSETQRNKGNFPGRFSGRQFSNSRSEMNVSTLELGDSALYLCASSLASTDEKLFFGSGTQLSVL.

In DNA, the CDR3 is TGTGCCAGCAGCTTGGGGACTAGCGGGGGTCCTACGCAGTATTTT. It encodes CASSLGTSGGPTQYF. This chain uses TRBV5-8 with TRBJ2-3; TRBD2 aligns across 13 bases. With V trimmed by 0 bases and J by 8 bases, 3 bases remained unmatched. Germline loops: CDR1 SGHTS, CDR2 YDEGEE. The CDR3 contains 15 residues.

The chain couples TRBV11-2 to TRBJ1-1; TRBD1 agrees at 8 bases. The germline CDR1 and CDR2 sequences are SGHAT and FQNNGV. The junction had 12 bases not matched to a gene; V was cut back by 5 bases and J by 7 bases. The CDR3 is 15 residues long. CDR3 residues: CASSRRTTGDREAFF. For the CDR3, the DNA is TGTGCCAGCAGCCGTAGGACGACAGGGGACCGTGAAGCTTTCTTT.

The chain uses TRBV30 and TRBJ2-2; possible D gene TRBD2, 7 bases. The CDR3 totals 16 residues. CDR1 GTSNPN and CDR2 SVGIG come from the germline V gene (reference sequence). Trimming took off 3 bases at V and 1 base at J, with 15 bases between the two ends. As DNA, the CDR3 is TGTGCCTGGAGCGAACCGGGGGGCGAGAACACCGGGGAGCTGTTTTTT. The encoded protein is CAWSEPGGENTGELFF.

The chain joins TRBV5-1 to TRBJ2-1, with D maybe TRBD2 (6 bases). This CDR3 has 13 amino acids. Trimming shortened V by 0 bases and J by 13 bases, and 14 bases separated the two germline ends. The germline gives CDR1 SGHRS, CDR2 YFSETQ. The CDR3: CASSLAPGENQFF. The CDR3 DNA is TGCGCCAGCAGCTTGGCCCCGGGGGAGAATCAGTTCTTC.

The chain employs TRBV19 and TRBJ1-2, with D possibly being TRBD1 (5 bases). V was pared by 4 bases and J by 6 bases, with 18 bases between. From germline, CDR1 is LNHDA and CDR2 SQIVND (reference sequence). This CDR3 region has 15 residues. In DNA, the CDR3 is TGTGCCAGTAGTAGGTTCACGGCGGGACCCCATGGCTACACCTTC. Its translation is CASSRFTAGPHGYTF.

This chain joins TRBV6-5 and TRBJ1-2, with TRBD1 matching 7 bases. After removal of 4 bases from V and 6 bases from J, the junction contained 14 bases not matched to a gene. This CDR3 contains 16 residues. The germline gives CDR1 MNHEY, CDR2 SVGAGI. The CDR3 nucleotides read TGTGCCAGCAGTTCTACATACAGGGGTCGATGGGATGGCTACACCTTC. Translation gives CASSSTYRGRWDGYTF.

This chain uses TRBV30 with TRBJ2-7; perhaps TRBD2 as D (5 bases). Trimming took 2 bases from V and 2 from J, leaving 10 bases between them. This CDR3 has 13 amino acids. CDR1 GTSNPN and CDR2 SVGIG come from the germline V gene (reference sequence). The DNA for the CDR3 is TGTGCCTGGAGTCGGACGGGAACCTACGAGCAGTACGTC. As protein: CAWSRTGTYEQYV.

V and J are TRBV7-8 and TRBJ2-1, with 10 bases matching TRBD2. Looked up from germline, CDR1 is SGHVS and CDR2 is FQNEAQ. The trim removed 1 base at V and 6 bases at J, leaving 3 bases unmatched. CDR3 length: 15 residues. In nucleotides, the CDR3 is TGTGCCAGCAGCTTAGTTCCTAGCGGGGGCAATGAGCAGTTCTTC. The encoded protein is CASSLVPSGGNEQFF.

The rearrangement joins TRBV7-2 to TRBJ1-1; perhaps TRBD1 as D (6 bases). Germline V gene lookup returns CDR1 SGHTA and CDR2 FQGNSA. V gave up 5 bases and J gave up 4 bases, with 14 bases separating them. The CDR3 length is 14 residues. The CDR3 loop reads CASSPWQGITEAFF. In DNA form, the CDR3 reads TGTGCCAGCAGCCCCTGGCAGGGGATCACTGAAGCTTTCTTT.

This chain joins TRBV28 and TRBJ1-2; D ambiguous. V lost 1 base to trimming and J lost 4 bases, with 10 bases between them. This CDR3 is built from 14 residues. Germline-derived CDR1 and CDR2 are MDHEN and SYDVKM. The CDR3 here is CASSLLGNSYGYTF. Written as DNA, the CDR3 is TGTGCCAGCAGTTTATTGGGTAACAGCTATGGCTACACCTTC.

This chain connects TRBV7-9 to TRBJ2-1; 13 bases align to TRBD2. The CDR3 sequence is 16 residues long. With V trimmed by 5 bases and J by 6 bases, 7 bases remained unmatched. Germline-derived CDR1 and CDR2 are SEHNR and FQNEAQ (reference sequence). The CDR3 DNA is TGTGCCAGCAGCCTCCGGACTAGCGGGAGAAGCAATGAGCAGTTCTTC. This encodes CASSLRTSGRSNEQFF.

This clone was recorded a few times. The chain carries TRBV6-5 and TRBJ2-1; weak D call: TRBD1 (6 bases). The CDR3 spans 13 residues. Germline V gene data show CDR1 as MNHEY and CDR2 as SVGAGI. Trimming pared 5 bases from V and 6 bases from J, leaving 11 bases between. This CDR3 reads CASSPGTPNEQFF. The CDR3 bases are TGTGCCAGCAGTCCCGGGACACCCAATGAGCAGTTCTTC.